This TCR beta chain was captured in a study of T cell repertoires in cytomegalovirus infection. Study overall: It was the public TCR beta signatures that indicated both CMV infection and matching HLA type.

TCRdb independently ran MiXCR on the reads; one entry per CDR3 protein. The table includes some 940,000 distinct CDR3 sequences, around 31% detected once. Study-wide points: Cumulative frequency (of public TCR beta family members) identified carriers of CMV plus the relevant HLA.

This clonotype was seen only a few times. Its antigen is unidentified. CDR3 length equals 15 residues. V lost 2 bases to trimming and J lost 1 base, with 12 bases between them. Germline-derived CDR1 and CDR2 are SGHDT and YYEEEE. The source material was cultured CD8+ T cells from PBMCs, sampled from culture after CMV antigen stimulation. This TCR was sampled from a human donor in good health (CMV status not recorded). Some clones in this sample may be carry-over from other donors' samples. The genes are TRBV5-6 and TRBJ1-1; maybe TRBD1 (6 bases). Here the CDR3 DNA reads TGTGCCAGCAGCTTCCAGGGGCGCGAGAACACTGAAGCTTTCTTT. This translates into CASSFQGRENTEAFF.